These 16 T cell receptor beta chains originate from one sample sequenced in a study of blood T cell repertoires in COVID-19 (TCRdb year 2020). The library was produced with the immunoSEQ multiplex PCR assay. TCRdb obtained this table from immuneACCESS and retained in-frame rearrangements with V and J assigned. These tables miss some clones; where compared with another copy, unresolved V genes account for less than half of the shortfall, and the remainder is unexplained. The sample data list hundreds of thousands of clones, and 70% to 90% of these were observed just once. The ten largest make up over 1% of the sample. Sequencing was done on a sample of peripheral blood. Receptors originate from a man in his 70s with acute or convalescent COVID-19.

The V and J genes are TRBV10-3 and TRBJ2-1, with 11 bases fitting TRBD2. J was trimmed by 7 bases and V by 3 bases; bases with no gene match: 2. The CDR3 has 14 residues. CDR1 and CDR2 (germline): ENHRY, SYGVKD. The CDR3 protein is CAISDTSGRNEQFF. The CDR3 DNA reads as TGTGCCATCAGTGATACTAGCGGGAGAAATGAGCAGTTCTTC.

The V call is TRBV18, the J call TRBJ1-3; weak D call: TRBD1 (6 bases). Germline-derived CDR1 and CDR2 are KGHSH and LQKENI. V was clipped by 2 bases and J by 4 bases, with 12 bases between them. CDR3 size: 15 residues. For the CDR3, the DNA is TGTGCCAGCTCACCAGATCCCAGGGGAGGAAACACCATATATTTT. It translates to CASSPDPRGGNTIYF.

The gene calls are TRBV12-3 or TRBV12-4 and TRBJ1-5; no firm D call. V lost 1 base, J lost 4 bases, and 5 bases lay in between. CDR3 length: 13 amino acids. CDR3 amino acids: CASSLGENQPQHF. CDR3 nucleotides: TGTGCCAGCAGTTTAGGAGAGAATCAGCCCCAGCATTTT.

The chain links TRBV30 to TRBJ2-2, with D tentatively TRBD1 (6 bases). CDR1 is GTSNPN and CDR2 is SVGIG in the germline V gene (reference sequence). The CDR3 has 16 residues. Trimming shortened V by 0 bases and J by 7 bases, and 18 bases separated the two germline ends. The CDR3 spells CAWSVLPDRRGGELFF. In nucleotides, the CDR3 is TGTGCCTGGAGTGTACTCCCGGACAGACGGGGCGGGGAGCTGTTTTTT.

Only one count was recorded for this clone. CDR3 coding DNA: TGTGCCATCAGTGAGTCCGGGACAGGGGTGAATCAGCCCCAGCATTTT. Protein sequence: CAISESGTGVNQPQHF. V gene TRBV10-3 combines with J gene TRBJ1-5, with 10 bases fitting TRBD1. Germline V CDR1 and CDR2: ENHRY, SYGVKD. CDR3 size: 16 residues. Unmatched junction bases numbered 3, after V lost 0 bases and J lost 4 bases.

This chain connects TRBV15 to TRBJ1-2; D gene unclear. Germline lookup yields CDR1 LNHNV and CDR2 YYDKDF (reference sequence). Trimming took 0 bases from V and 6 from J, leaving 11 bases between them. This CDR3 region has 14 residues. The CDR3 region has the DNA TGTGCCACCAGCAGAGATTTAGCCGGGGATGGCTACACCTTC. Encoded protein: CATSRDLAGDGYTF.

The rearrangement joins TRBV5-1 to TRBJ2-5, with TRBD2 matching 10 bases. Looked up from germline, CDR1 is SGHRS and CDR2 is YFSETQ. The V gene end was trimmed by 4 bases and the J gene end by 1 base; junction bases not matched to a gene: 4. The CDR3 runs to 15 residues. CDR3 nucleotides: TGCGCCAGCAGCCGGGGACTAGCGTCCCAAGAGACCCAGTACTTC. It is translated as CASSRGLASQETQYF.

The V gene is TRBV27, the J gene TRBJ1-1; D is uncertain. The CDR3 totals 17 residues. Germline CDR1 MNHEY, CDR2 SMNVEV (reference sequence). Trimming left V 2 bases short and J 4 bases short, with 20 bases between. This CDR3 reads CASSLEGPFAMGTEAFF. As DNA, the CDR3 is TGTGCCAGCAGTTTAGAGGGTCCCTTCGCCATGGGCACTGAAGCTTTCTTT.

The chain is built from TRBV11-1 and TRBJ1-1; 7 bases map to TRBD1. Germline-derived CDR1 and CDR2 are SGHAT and FQDESV (reference sequence). Trimming took 3 bases from V and 2 from J; bases not matched to a gene: 6. The CDR3 is 15 amino acids. As DNA, the CDR3 is TGTGCCAGCAGCTTTCGACAGGGTGGAAACACTGAAGCTTTCTTT. This gives the protein CASSFRQGGNTEAFF.

The CDR3 protein is CASSQDPGHFYEQYF. In DNA form, the CDR3 reads TGTGCCAGCAGCCAAGATCCGGGACATTTCTACGAGCAGTACTTC. This rearrangement joins TRBV14 to TRBJ2-7; D might be TRBD1 (6 bases). The germline V gene has CDR1 SGHDN and CDR2 FVKESK. Trimming shortened V by 0 bases and J by 3 bases, and 12 bases separated the two germline ends. The CDR3 extends over 15 amino acids.

The chain has TRBV25-1 and TRBJ2-7; 16 nucleotides align to TRBD2. The CDR3 has 14 amino acids. Germline CDR1 is MGHDK and CDR2 is SYGVNS. V shed 3 bases, J shed 9 bases, and the junction held 2 bases outside the gene matches. The CDR3 DNA follows: TGTGCCAGCAGTGAGGGACTAGCGGGAGGGGGGCAGTACTTC. Its translation is CASSEGLAGGGQYF.

CDR3 in DNA: TGTGCCAGCAGCCAAACTAGCCGATATTCACCCCTCCACTTT. It yields the protein CASSQTSRYSPLHF. The V gene is TRBV3-1 (or the pseudogene TRBV3-2), the J gene TRBJ1-6; no reliable D call. Germline assignment: CDR1 LGHDT and CDR2 YNNKEL (reference sequence). The CDR3 length is 14 residues. V dropped 2 bases and J dropped 8 bases, with 10 bases sitting between them.

The chain combines TRBV18 with TRBJ1-5; D possibly corresponds to TRBD1 (5 bases). Germline lookup yields CDR1 KGHSH and CDR2 LQKENI. The CDR3 loop spans 15 amino acids. Trimming cost V 1 base and J 9 bases, with 16 bases left between them. CDR3 sequence reads: CASSPRGDGTGPQHF. CDR3 coding DNA: TGTGCCAGCTCACCACGGGGGGATGGGACCGGGCCCCAGCATTTT.

This chain links TRBV30 with TRBJ1-4; weak D call: TRBD1 (6 bases). Germline V gene lookup returns CDR1 GTSNPN and CDR2 SVGIG (reference sequence). V was clipped by 4 bases and J by 3 bases, with 15 bases between them. The CDR3 runs 15 residues. In DNA, the CDR3 is TGTGCCTGGACGGGACAATCTGGGGCTAATGAAAAACTGTTTTTT. Translated: CAWTGQSGANEKLFF.

The V gene is TRBV6-2 or TRBV6-3, the J gene TRBJ1-2, with D perhaps TRBD1 (6 bases). The CDR3 spans 18 residues. Between the trimmed V and J ends, which lost 5 bases and 0 bases, there was a span of 22 bases. CDR1 is MNHEY, CDR2 SVGEGT, per germline. CDR3 region: CASSPTGGREGANYGYTF. The CDR3 DNA follows: TGTGCCAGCAGTCCGACAGGTGGGAGAGAAGGCGCTAACTATGGCTACACCTTC.

This chain links TRBV12-3 or TRBV12-4 with TRBJ1-2; D is unresolved. CDR3 size: 12 residues. The ends were cut back, 5 bases at V and 6 bases at J, with 10 bases in the middle. The CDR3 reads CASSGSLDGYTF. The CDR3 nucleotides read TGTGCCAGCAGTGGGAGTTTGGATGGCTACACCTTC.